This T cell receptor beta chain was captured in a study of cytomegalovirus exposure and HLA in healthy donors. This clone was detected only a few times. Its antigen is not identified. Researchers ran the PCR with 60 Vbeta and 13 Jbeta primers. TCRdb's copy holds only in-frame clones and misses some; the assay was immunoSEQ multiplex PCR. The sample lists over 150,000 clones, more than 75% occurring once. Study-wide points: The authors enumerated 150 to 200 TCR beta chains as linked to cytomegalovirus. Excluded: some indistinguishable V segments such as TRBV6-2 and TRBV6-3. After further analysis at a later stage, under 20,000 TCR beta sequences were associated with HLA alleles at 0.05 false discovery rate.

Germline V gene lookup returns CDR1 LGHNA and CDR2 YSLEER. V dropped 0 bases and J dropped 7 bases, with 24 bases sitting between them. The CDR3 totals 18 residues. The receptor's source is a girl aged 5-17 years in good health and CMV-seropositive. Sequencing was done on a sample of PBMCs. The chain combines TRBV4-3 with TRBJ1-1; tentative D call: TRBD1 (6 bases). The CDR3 region has the DNA TGCGCCAGCAGCCAAGAGGGGGGAGGGGGGGGAATCGGTATTGAAGCTTTCTTT. Translating gives CASSQEGGGGGIGIEAFF.